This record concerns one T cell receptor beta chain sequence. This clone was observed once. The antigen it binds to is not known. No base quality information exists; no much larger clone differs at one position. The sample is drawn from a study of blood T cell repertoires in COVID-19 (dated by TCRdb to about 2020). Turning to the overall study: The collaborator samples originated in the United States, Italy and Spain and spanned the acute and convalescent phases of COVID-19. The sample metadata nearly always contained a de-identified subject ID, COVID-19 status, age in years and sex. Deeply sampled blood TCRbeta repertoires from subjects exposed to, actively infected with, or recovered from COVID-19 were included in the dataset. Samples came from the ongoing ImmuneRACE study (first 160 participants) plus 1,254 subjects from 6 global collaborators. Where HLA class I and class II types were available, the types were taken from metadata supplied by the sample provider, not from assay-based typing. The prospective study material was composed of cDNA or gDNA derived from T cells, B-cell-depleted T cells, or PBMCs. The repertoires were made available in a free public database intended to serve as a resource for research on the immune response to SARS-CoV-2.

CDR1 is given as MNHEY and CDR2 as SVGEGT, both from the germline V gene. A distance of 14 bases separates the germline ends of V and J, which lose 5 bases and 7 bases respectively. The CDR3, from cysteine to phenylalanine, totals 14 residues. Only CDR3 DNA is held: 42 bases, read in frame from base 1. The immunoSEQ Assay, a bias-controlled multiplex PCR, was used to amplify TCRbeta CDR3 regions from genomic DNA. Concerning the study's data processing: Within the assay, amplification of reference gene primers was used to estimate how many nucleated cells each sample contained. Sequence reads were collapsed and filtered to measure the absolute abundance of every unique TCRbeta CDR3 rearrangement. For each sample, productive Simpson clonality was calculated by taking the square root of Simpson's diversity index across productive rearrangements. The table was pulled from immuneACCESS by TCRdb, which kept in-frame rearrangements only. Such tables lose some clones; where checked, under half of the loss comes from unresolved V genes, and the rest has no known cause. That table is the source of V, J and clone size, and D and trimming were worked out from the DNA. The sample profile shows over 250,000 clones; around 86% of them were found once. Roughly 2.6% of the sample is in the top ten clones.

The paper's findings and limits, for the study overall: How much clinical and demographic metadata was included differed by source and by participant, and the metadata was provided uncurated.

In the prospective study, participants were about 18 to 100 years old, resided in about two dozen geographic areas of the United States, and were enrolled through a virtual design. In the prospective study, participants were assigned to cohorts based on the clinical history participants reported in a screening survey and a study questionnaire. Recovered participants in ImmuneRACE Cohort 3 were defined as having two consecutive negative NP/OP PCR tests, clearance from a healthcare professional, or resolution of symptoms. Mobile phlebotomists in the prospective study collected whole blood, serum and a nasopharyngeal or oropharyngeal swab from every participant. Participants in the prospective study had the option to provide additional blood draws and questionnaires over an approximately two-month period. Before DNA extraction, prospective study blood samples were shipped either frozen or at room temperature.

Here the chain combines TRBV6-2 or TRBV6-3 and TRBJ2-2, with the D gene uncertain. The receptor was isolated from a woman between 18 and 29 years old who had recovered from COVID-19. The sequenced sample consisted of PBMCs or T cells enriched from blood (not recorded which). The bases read TGTGCCAGCAGTAGCCTCCCTAGTGACGGGGAGCTGTTTTTT. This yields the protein CASSSLPSDGELFF.